Below, 32 T cell receptor beta chains from the same sample are listed, as sequenced in a study of regulatory T cells in long-lasting Graves disease. This sample's time point: newly diagnosed GD, antithyroid drugs for less than 3 months. From PBMCs, RNA was extracted and then used to make the TCR library. Building of the TCR beta libraries involved iRepertoire HTBI primers and Arm-PCR of CDR3 regions. TCRdb re-called the multiplex PCR reads through MiXCR, storing one row per CDR3 protein. The table shows roughly 520,000 distinct CDR3 sequences, with more than 10% occurring only once. A further study also used this sample, focusing on T cells in Graves' hyperthyroidism and ophthalmopathy.

Source: peripheral blood mononuclear cells (PBMCs), taken at new diagnosis, from a patient treated with antithyroid drugs. The receptor set was obtained from a woman in her twenties or thirties with Graves disease.

Worth noting for this clonotype: This sequence may be a read error, since a much larger clone differs from it by one base. This chain connects TRBV5-6 to TRBJ2-5; the D is unclear. The ends were cut back, 4 bases at V and 11 bases at J, with 27 bases in the middle. CDR3 length equals 16 residues. Germline CDR1 is SGHDT and CDR2 is YYEEEE. DNA of the CDR3: TGTGCCAGCAGCGCTCCAGTAGGGCTCGGTTACAATGAGCAGTACTTC. As protein: CASSAPVGLGYNEQYF.

Many counts were recorded for this clonotype. The V gene is TRBV5-1, the J gene TRBJ2-7; tentatively, D is TRBD1 or TRBD2 (6 bases each). V lost 7 bases, J lost 3 bases, and 20 bases lay in between. Per the germline V gene, CDR1 is SGHRS and CDR2 is YFSETQ. This CDR3 is built from 15 residues. CDR3 nucleotide sequence: TGCGCCAGCTCTTCGGGGGCAGGAACGGTCTACGAGCAGTACTTC. The encoded protein is CASSSGAGTVYEQYF.

This clonotype was seen many times. V gene TRBV28 combines with J gene TRBJ2-7; 11 nucleotides line up with TRBD2. CDR1 is MDHEN and CDR2 is SYDVKM in the germline V gene. This CDR3 has 17 amino acids. Unmatched junction bases numbered 12, after V lost 6 bases and J lost 2 bases. The CDR3 bases are TGTGCCAGCAGGGGGGTACTAGCGGGAGTCATCCCCTACGAGCAGTACTTC. Translation gives CASRGVLAGVIPYEQYF.

The V gene is TRBV14, the J gene TRBJ1-2, with a weak D call TRBD1 (5 bases). This CDR3 region has 14 residues. The germline V gene has CDR1 SGHDN and CDR2 FVKESK. Trimming pared 2 bases from V and 0 bases from J, leaving 7 bases between. The CDR3 nucleotides read TGTGCCAGCAGCCAATGGGGGACTAACTATGGCTACACCTTC. The encoded protein is CASSQWGTNYGYTF.

Concerning this clonotype itself: This likely stems from a read error, as it lies one base from a far larger clone. V and J are TRBV20-1 and TRBJ2-1; tentative D call: TRBD2 (5 bases). This CDR3 spans 14 amino acids. CDR1 DFQATT and CDR2 SNEGSKA come from the germline V gene (reference sequence). The V end was cut by 0 bases, the J end by 10 bases, with 16 bases between. The CDR3 reads CSARDDGGSYEQFF. CDR3 DNA sequence: TGCAGTGCTAGAGACGACGGAGGCTCCTACGAGCAGTTCTTC.

This clonotype was seen a handful of times. V and J are TRBV9 and TRBJ1-6; D unresolved. The CDR3 has 12 residues. Trimming left V 3 bases short and J 10 bases short, with 8 bases between. The germline V gene encodes CDR1 SGDLS and CDR2 YYNGEE. The CDR3, as DNA: TGTGCCAGCAGCGATTCAAACTCACCCCTCCACTTT. Protein sequence: CASSDSNSPLHF. The entire variable domain, with the rest obtained from reference TRBV9 and TRBJ1-6, is as follows: DSGVTQTPKHLITATGQRVTLRCSPRSGDLSVYWYQQSLDQGLQFLIQYYNGEERAKGNILERFSAQQFPDLHSELNLSSLELGDSALYFCASSDSNSPLHFGNGTRLTVT.

This clonotype was counted many times. This rearrangement joins TRBV30 to TRBJ2-7, with D perhaps TRBD1 (6 bases). This CDR3 is 14 amino acids long. Looked up from germline, CDR1 is GTSNPN and CDR2 is SVGIG (reference sequence). The V end lost 1 base, the J end lost 3 bases, and 13 bases lay between the germline ends. CDR3: CAWSEGHMNYEQYF. The CDR3 DNA is TGTGCCTGGAGTGAGGGACACATGAACTACGAGCAGTACTTC.

This clonotype was seen a handful of times. V usage is TRBV6-1 and J usage is TRBJ1-1; 7 bases match TRBD1. V lost 6 bases, J lost 4 bases, and 8 bases stayed unmatched. Germline CDR1 MNHNS, CDR2 SASEGT. This CDR3 spans 14 amino acids. The CDR3 nucleotides are TGTGCCAGCAGATTAGACAGGGCTCGCACTGAAGCTTTCTTT. The encoded protein is CASRLDRARTEAFF.

This clonotype was counted at least ten times. V and J are TRBV19 and TRBJ2-2; 7 positions agree with TRBD2. The CDR3 runs 15 residues. Germline CDR1 reads LNHDA; CDR2 reads SQIVND (reference sequence). V shed 6 bases and J 6 bases; nucleotides not matched to a gene: 10. The DNA of the CDR3 is TGTGCCAGTAGGCGGGACTACAAAGTGTCCGGGGAGCTGTTTTTT. Amino acid sequence: CASRRDYKVSGELFF. The full variable domain, with the rest looked up from reference TRBV19 and TRBJ2-2, is DGGITQSPKYLFRKEGQNVTLSCEQNLNHDAMYWYRQDPGQGLRLIYYSQIVNDFQKGDIAEGYSVSREKKESFPLTVTSAQKNPTAFYLCASRRDYKVSGELFFGEGSRLTVL.

Many counts were recorded for this clonotype. The chain joins TRBV5-1 to TRBJ2-3; D unclear. CDR1 SGHRS and CDR2 YFSETQ come from the germline V gene. V was trimmed by 0 bases and J by 3 bases, leaving 11 bases between them. This CDR3 region has 15 residues. The CDR3 protein is CASSLVPERTDTQYF. CDR3 bases: TGCGCCAGCAGCTTGGTACCTGAGAGGACAGATACGCAGTATTTT.

The chain employs TRBV5-1 and TRBJ1-1, with no clear D. CDR3 size: 17 residues. Germline V gene sequence: CDR1 SGHRS, CDR2 YFSETQ. Trimming left V 0 bases short and J 0 bases short, with 15 bases between. The CDR3 nucleotides read TGCGCCAGCAGCTTGGCCGGCGGCCGGCAATTGAACACTGAAGCTTTCTTT. Amino acid sequence: CASSLAGGRQLNTEAFF.

This clonotype has more than one count but fewer than ten. V and J are TRBV28 and TRBJ1-1; 10 bases fit TRBD1. The CDR3 runs 15 residues. J lost 6 bases, V lost 5 bases, and 9 bases had no gene match. Germline V gives CDR1 MDHEN, CDR2 SYDVKM. CDR3: CASSPLDRGLSEAFF. The CDR3 nucleotides are TGTGCCAGCAGTCCTCTTGACAGGGGGCTCTCTGAAGCTTTCTTT.

This clonotype was recorded at least ten times. This rearrangement joins TRBV7-9 to TRBJ1-5, with TRBD1 identical over 7 bases. Trimming removed 5 bases from V and 4 bases from J; junction bases left unmatched: 5. The V gene's germline CDR1 is SEHNR and CDR2 FQNEAQ (reference sequence). This CDR3 comprises 14 residues. This CDR3 reads CASSPGQRNQPQHF. The CDR3 nucleotides are TGTGCCAGCAGCCCGGGACAGCGGAATCAGCCCCAGCATTTT.

A few counts support this clonotype. The V and J genes are TRBV7-9 and TRBJ1-1; no firm D call. CDR1 is SEHNR and CDR2 is FQNEAQ in the germline V gene (reference sequence). V dropped 3 bases and J dropped 8 bases, with 10 bases sitting between them. The CDR3 loop spans 12 amino acids. Here the CDR3 reads CASSFITQEAFF. The CDR3 nucleotides are TGTGCCAGCAGCTTCATCACACAGGAAGCTTTCTTT.

This clonotype was picked up many times. The chain has TRBV30 and TRBJ2-5; D is unclear. The CDR3 length is 13 residues. The V gene lost 2 bases and the J gene lost 4 bases, with 11 bases spanning the gap. The germline V gene has CDR1 GTSNPN and CDR2 SVGIG (reference sequence). DNA of the CDR3: TGTGCCTGGAGTAAACTACTAAGAGAGACCCAGTACTTC. Translating gives CAWSKLLRETQYF.

This clonotype was seen many times. J is TRBJ2-7 and V is TRBV18, with a weak D call TRBD1 (6 bases). The CDR3 covers 15 residues. Germline assignment: CDR1 KGHSH and CDR2 LQKENI. Trimming took 2 bases from V and 5 from J, leaving 16 bases between them. As DNA, the CDR3 is TGTGCCAGCTCACCAATTACAGGGACAAGAGACGAGCAGTACTTC. It codes for CASSPITGTRDEQYF.

The chain carries TRBV11-2 and TRBJ1-4; D is undetermined. Germline CDR1 is SGHAT and CDR2 is FQNNGV. The CDR3 totals 16 residues. V was trimmed by 1 base and J by 0 bases, leaving 9 bases between them. CDR3 DNA: TGTGCCAGCAGCTTAGGGGATGTGGCAACTAATGAAAAACTGTTTTTT. Translated: CASSLGDVATNEKLFF.

This clonotype has a count of ten or more. The chain joins TRBV19 to TRBJ1-4, with 9 bases fitting TRBD1. The J segment lost 6 bases and the V segment lost 5 bases, leaving 7 bases of the junction unmatched. This CDR3 spans 15 amino acids. Germline loops: CDR1 LNHDA, CDR2 SQIVND (reference sequence). This chain's CDR3 is CASSPWTGEDEKLFF. CDR3 nucleotide sequence: TGTGCCAGTAGTCCCTGGACAGGGGAGGATGAAAAACTGTTTTTT.

In its sample, this clonotype was seen many times. This sequence joins TRBV2 and TRBJ1-1; perhaps TRBD1 as D (5 bases). This CDR3 comprises 15 residues. V dropped 6 bases and J dropped 1 base, with 15 bases sitting between them. Germline V gene data show CDR1 as SNHLY and CDR2 as FYNNEI. The CDR3 here is CASRATPGTNTEAFF. CDR3 sequence (DNA): TGTGCCAGCAGGGCCACCCCGGGGACGAACACTGAAGCTTTCTTT.

In its sample, this clonotype was seen many times. V usage is TRBV2 and J usage is TRBJ2-5, with D maybe TRBD1 (6 bases). The V gene lost 2 bases and the J gene lost 5 bases, with 12 bases spanning the gap. CDR1 and CDR2 (germline): SNHLY, FYNNEI. The CDR3 contains 14 residues. Here the CDR3 DNA reads TGTGCCAGCAGTGAATCTGGGGGCATGGAGACCCAGTACTTC. This gives the protein CASSESGGMETQYF.

This clonotype was seen repeatedly, ten times or more. The chain employs TRBV30 and TRBJ1-1; D gene ambiguous. The V end was cut by 1 base, the J end by 3 bases, with 3 bases between. Germline V gene sequence: CDR1 GTSNPN, CDR2 SVGIG (reference sequence). This CDR3 is built from 11 residues. CDR3 in amino acids: CAWSGYTEAFF. The CDR3 bases are TGTGCCTGGAGTGGGTACACTGAAGCTTTCTTT.

At least ten counts were recorded for this clonotype. The genes are TRBV20-1 and TRBJ1-2; the D is unclear. CDR1 is DFQATT, CDR2 SNEGSKA, per germline (reference sequence). Trimming stripped 6 bases from V and 0 bases from J, with 11 bases between. The CDR3 extends over 13 amino acids. This CDR3 is CSAEEWANYGYTF. The CDR3 bases are TGCAGTGCGGAAGAGTGGGCTAACTATGGCTACACCTTC.

This clonotype was seen ten or more times. The genes are TRBV20-1 and TRBJ2-1; TRBD2 matches at 9 bases. V was pared by 2 bases and J by 2 bases, with 4 bases of the junction left unmatched. Germline CDR1 reads DFQATT; CDR2 reads SNEGSKA (reference sequence). The CDR3 totals 15 residues. CDR3 protein: CSARNSGGPYNEQFF. CDR3 coding DNA: TGCAGTGCTAGAAATAGCGGGGGACCCTACAATGAGCAGTTCTTC.

This clonotype was recorded at least ten times. The V gene is TRBV28, the J gene TRBJ2-7; tentatively, D is TRBD1 (6 bases). Trimming removed 1 base at V and 5 bases at J, with 15 bases between. The length of the CDR3 is 15 residues. In germline, CDR1 is MDHEN, CDR2 SYDVKM. CDR3 coding DNA: TGTGCCAGCAGTTTATCGACAGGTCTTACCCACGAGCAGTACTTC. It yields the protein CASSLSTGLTHEQYF.

This rearrangement joins TRBV27 to TRBJ2-1, with 10 bases lining up with TRBD2. The germline CDR1 and CDR2 sequences are MNHEY and SMNVEV (reference sequence). The trim removed 9 bases at V and 10 bases at J, leaving 9 bases unmatched. This CDR3 has 13 amino acids. The CDR3 here is CASRTSGLAEQFF. CDR3 DNA: TGTGCCAGTCGGACTAGCGGTCTTGCGGAGCAGTTCTTC.

The sample holds many counts of this clonotype. The junction departs from the called germline gene at one end, perhaps through a read error. The rearrangement uses TRBV19 and TRBJ1-1; D is possibly TRBD1 (6 bases). This CDR3 has 15 residues. The germline V gene encodes CDR1 LNHDA and CDR2 SQIVND (reference sequence). In nucleotides, the CDR3 is TGTGCCAGTAGTAACTACGGACAGACGAACACTGAAGTTTTCTTT. Amino acid sequence: CASSNYGQTNTEVFF.

In this sample, this clonotype turned up many times. The chain links TRBV7-7 to TRBJ2-5, with D possibly matching TRBD2 (5 bases). The CDR3 consists of 13 residues. Per the germline V gene, CDR1 is SSHAT and CDR2 is FNYEAQ (reference sequence). V gave up 5 bases and J gave up 5 bases, with 12 bases separating them. CDR3 sequence (DNA): TGTGCCAGCAGCCGAGATACGGGGGAGACCCAGTACTTC. It encodes CASSRDTGETQYF.

Ten or more counts support this clonotype. The chain is built from TRBV12-3 or TRBV12-4 and TRBJ1-5, with 8 positions matching TRBD1. V shed 5 bases, J shed 7 bases, and the junction held 7 bases outside the gene matches. This CDR3 comprises 14 residues. The CDR3 DNA follows: TGTGCCAGCAGTCCTGGGACAGGATGGCAGCCCCAGCATTTT. Translated: CASSPGTGWQPQHF.

This clonotype was seen at least ten times. The rearrangement uses TRBV7-8 and TRBJ2-7; D unclear. V was clipped by 2 bases and J by 3 bases, with 8 bases between them. In germline, CDR1 is SGHVS, CDR2 FQNEAQ. The CDR3 sequence is 13 residues long. CDR3 coding DNA: TGTGCCAGCAGCTTAATGGCAGACTACGAGCAGTACTTC. It codes for CASSLMADYEQYF.

This clonotype occurred a few times. V and J are TRBV7-9 and TRBJ1-3, with a possible D match to TRBD1 (6 bases). Trimming shortened V by 10 bases and J by 8 bases, and 15 bases separated the two germline ends. This CDR3 contains 12 residues. Germline values: CDR1 SEHNR, CDR2 FQNEAQ (reference sequence). In nucleotides, the CDR3 is TGTGCCACCCGACACAGGGCTGACACCATATATTTT. It codes for CATRHRADTIYF.

CDR3 amino acids: CASSQQGRNTEAFF. The DNA for the CDR3 is TGTGCCAGCAGCCAGCAGGGAAGGAACACTGAAGCTTTCTTT. V and J are TRBV14 and TRBJ1-1, with a tentative D call TRBD1 (5 bases). The CDR3 has 14 residues. The germline V and J ends were trimmed by 3 bases and 1 base, with 9 bases remaining between them. Germline V lookup: CDR1 SGHDN, CDR2 FVKESK.

CDR3 DNA sequence: TGTGCCAGCAGTGAATGGGGAGTCAGTGCTTTCTTT. Its protein product is CASSEWGVSAFF. The V and J genes are TRBV25-1 and TRBJ1-1, with D uncertain. The CDR3 sequence is 12 residues long. Germline loops: CDR1 MGHDK, CDR2 SYGVNS. Trimming took off 1 base at V and 11 bases at J, with 11 bases between the two ends.